Following are 3 T cell receptor beta chains from one sample sequenced in a study of tumor-infiltrating lymphocytes in primary liver carcinoma. Co-extraction of both nucleic acids (RNA and DNA) used roughly 18-34 mg of unsorted bulk tissue. The authors made TCR beta cDNA from roughly 480 ng total RNA with a constant-region primer. Slightly modified ARM-PCR with three nested multiplex PCR rounds yielded TCR beta libraries. The two initial PCR rounds, roughly 11 cycles each, used TRBV1-TRBV30 forward and C-beta reverse primers. Each CDR3 protein gets one entry after TCRdb re-called the multiplex PCR reads with MiXCR. The sample lists around 100,000 distinct CDR3 sequences, 55% to 80% occurring once. The sample taken for sequencing was liver tumor tissue from sampling region 2. Noted subset: tumor region T2, inferior pole. The source of these receptors is an older woman with primary liver carcinoma and hepatitis B virus infection.

As DNA, the CDR3 is TGCGCCAGCAGCTTCGGGACTTGTCACAATGAGCAGTTCTTC. Encoded protein: CASSFGTCHNEQFF. J is TRBJ2-1 and V is TRBV5-1, with a possible D match to TRBD2 (6 bases). The germline V gene encodes CDR1 SGHRS and CDR2 YFSETQ. The CDR3 consists of 14 residues. Trimming shortened V by 2 bases and J by 5 bases, and 11 bases separated the two germline ends. Full variable domain (outside the CDR3, taken from reference TRBV5-1 and TRBJ2-1): KAGVTQTPRYLIKTRGQQVTLSCSPISGHRSVSWYQQTPGQGLQFLFEYFSETQRNKGNFPGRFSGRQFSNSRSEMNVSTLELGDSALYLCASSFGTCHNEQFFGPGTRLTVL.

Comment on this clonotype: At one boundary the junction diverges from the germline segment, which might be a read error. The rearrangement links TRBV12-3 or TRBV12-4 to TRBJ1-4; no clear D gene. The CDR3 spans 11 residues. CDR3 DNA: TGTGCCAGCATGGATTTTGAAAAAATGTTTTTT. This gives the protein CASMDFEKMFF.

The V gene is TRBV18, the J gene TRBJ2-1; TRBD1 aligns across 7 bases. The V segment lost 6 bases and the J segment 2 bases; nucleotides outside the gene matches: 4. Germline V gene lookup returns CDR1 KGHSH and CDR2 LQKENI. The CDR3 spans 14 residues. The CDR3 sequence: CASSRQGTYNEQFF. The CDR3 DNA reads as TGTGCCAGCTCCCGACAGGGAACCTACAATGAGCAGTTCTTC.